Listed here are 32 T cell receptor beta chains from one sample, sequenced in a study of prognosis after radiotherapy for stage I lung cancer. TCR beta CDR3 was amplified from genomic DNA by two-round multiplex PCR. Gene-specific TRBV and TRBJ primers were used in PCR round one. TCRdb reprocessed the multiplex PCR reads with MiXCR, giving one entry per CDR3 protein. The sample contains about 15,000 distinct CDR3 sequences, more than 15% of which appear only once. The material was PBMCs, obtained before or after stereotactic body radiation therapy (not recorded which). These TCRs come from a donor aged 50 or older with non-small cell lung cancer.

This clonotype was observed many times. The gene calls are TRBV7-9 and TRBJ1-1; 12 bases align to TRBD1. V shed 3 bases and J 4 bases; nucleotides not matched to a gene: 9. Germline V gene data show CDR1 as SEHNR and CDR2 as FQNEAQ (reference sequence). CDR3 length: 17 residues. The CDR3 spells CASSFGDRGLRSTEAFF. In DNA form, the CDR3 reads TGTGCCAGCAGCTTCGGGGACAGGGGGCTTCGGAGCACTGAAGCTTTCTTT.

This clonotype was picked up many times. The J gene is TRBJ1-1, the V gene TRBV7-9; D not certain. Germline V gene sequence: CDR1 SEHNR, CDR2 FQNEAQ (reference sequence). V lost 5 bases, J lost 4 bases, and 14 bases lay in between. The CDR3 loop spans 14 amino acids. The CDR3 coding sequence is TGTGCCAGCAGCCTGGACGGGATTGGCACTGAAGCTTTCTTT. Translated, it gives CASSLDGIGTEAFF.

This clonotype showed up many times. The rearrangement joins TRBV19 to TRBJ2-1; 9 bases match TRBD2. CDR3 size: 19 residues. V was clipped by 6 bases and J by 0 bases; unmatched bases: 15. CDR1 LNHDA and CDR2 SQIVND come from the germline V gene (reference sequence). The CDR3 spells CASSKTSGQAVSSYNEQFF. The DNA for the CDR3 is TGTGCCAGTAGCAAGACTAGCGGACAGGCAGTGAGCTCCTACAATGAGCAGTTCTTC.

This clonotype was observed many times. The V gene is TRBV19, the J gene TRBJ2-3, with D tentatively TRBD1 or TRBD2 (6 bases each). Germline V CDR1 and CDR2: LNHDA, SQIVND (reference sequence). The CDR3 sequence is 13 residues long. V gave up 6 bases and J gave up 6 bases, with 13 bases separating them. The CDR3 nucleotides read TGTGCCAGTAGCGGGGGCGCGGGTGATACGCAGTATTTT. Amino acid sequence: CASSGGAGDTQYF.

CDR3 sequence reads: CASSSRDRGSYEQYF. In nucleotides, the CDR3 is TGTGCCAGCAGCTCCCGGGACAGGGGGTCGTACGAGCAGTACTTC. The chain links TRBV13 to TRBJ2-7; TRBD1 aligns across 11 bases. Trimming at V came to 4 bases and at J to 4 bases, leaving 6 bases not matched to a gene. The CDR3 is made up of 15 amino acids. Germline loops: CDR1 PRHDT, CDR2 FYEKMQ (reference sequence).

For this clonotype: This may come from a read error, since a much larger clone is one base off. Because it lacks the conserved phenylalanine or tryptophan at the end, this CDR3 is likely a read error. The rearrangement uses TRBV29-1 and TRBJ1-4; no clear D gene. Per germline, CDR1 SQVTM and CDR2 ANQGSEA. V gave up 6 bases and J gave up 0 bases, with 5 bases separating them. The CDR3 totals 12 residues. The CDR3 nucleotides read TGCAGCGTGTTGGCAACTAATGAAAAACTGTTTTCT. This encodes CSVLATNEKLFS.

This clonotype has ten or more counts. V gene TRBV29-1 combines with J gene TRBJ2-3, with 7 bases lining up with TRBD1. The J segment lost 2 bases and the V segment lost 1 base, leaving 9 bases of the junction unmatched. Germline assignment: CDR1 SQVTM and CDR2 ANQGSEA. The CDR3 contains 16 residues. CDR3 DNA sequence: TGCAGCGTTGAAGGTCCAGGGGGAACGAACACAGATACGCAGTATTTT. Its translation is CSVEGPGGTNTDTQYF.

About this clonotype itself: A read error likely explains this, since a far larger clone differs by one base. The J gene is TRBJ2-4, the V gene TRBV12-3 or TRBV12-4, with 12 bases lining up with TRBD2. CDR3 length equals 14 residues. CDR3 sequence: CASSLTSGRNEQSF. DNA for the CDR3: TGTGCCAGCAGTTTAACTAGCGGGAGGAATGAGCAGTCCTTC.

This clonotype has at least ten counts. The rearrangement joins TRBV7-2 to TRBJ2-5; a weak D match, TRBD2 (5 bases). Trimming stripped 2 bases from V and 3 bases from J, with 7 bases between. Germline CDR1 is SGHTA and CDR2 is FQGNSA. The CDR3 is 13 amino acids. The CDR3 region has the DNA TGTGCCAGCAGCTTACGGCGGGAAGAGACCCAGTACTTC. Its translation: CASSLRREETQYF.

Remarks on this clonotype: A clone one base away is much larger, so this may be a read error. The V gene is TRBV7-9, the J gene TRBJ2-3, with 16 bases aligning to TRBD2. The CDR3 has 18 residues. Trimming took 3 bases from V and 0 from J; bases not matched to a gene: 3. CDR1 is SEHNR, CDR2 FQNEAQ, per germline (reference sequence). The CDR3 here is CASSLGTSGGESTDTQYF. In DNA, the CDR3 is TGTGCCAGCAGCTTGGGGACTAGCGGGGGGGAAAGCACAGATACGCAGTATTTT.

This clonotype was recorded only once. This may be a read error, as it is one base from a much larger clone. This chain links TRBV4-2 with TRBJ2-4, with D possibly matching TRBD2 (5 bases). This CDR3 has 15 amino acids. Germline CDR1 and CDR2: LGHNA and YNFKEQ. Trimming stripped 0 bases from V and 3 bases from J, with 9 bases between. The CDR3 DNA follows: TGTGCCAGCAGCCAAGATATAGCGAGCAAAAACATTCAGTACTTC. Protein product: CASSQDIASKNIQYF.

Ten or more counts support this clonotype. The chain couples TRBV18 to TRBJ2-1, with a tentative D call TRBD2 (5 bases). Trimming removed 6 bases from V and 2 bases from J, with 20 bases in between. The V gene's germline CDR1 is KGHSH and CDR2 LQKENI. This CDR3 is built from 17 residues. CDR3 loop: CASSTRPIGSAYNEQFF. CDR3 DNA: TGTGCCAGCTCCACGAGGCCAATAGGTAGCGCCTACAATGAGCAGTTCTTC.

This clonotype occurred many times. V gene TRBV7-9 combines with J gene TRBJ2-7; 8 bases match TRBD1. The CDR3 is 16 residues long. Germline V lookup: CDR1 SEHNR, CDR2 FQNEAQ (reference sequence). After removal of 4 bases from V and 4 bases from J, the junction contained 12 bases not matched to a gene. CDR3 residues: CASSSDSGTGLYEQYV. The CDR3 bases are TGTGCCAGCAGCTCCGACTCCGGGACAGGTTTATACGAGCAGTACGTC.

This clonotype was seen repeatedly, ten times or more. The chain links TRBV7-2 to TRBJ2-1, with D unresolved. Germline V lookup: CDR1 SGHTA, CDR2 FQGNSA. V lost 2 bases, J lost 8 bases, and 7 bases lay in between. The CDR3 totals 12 residues. The CDR3 here is CASSLQSDEQFF. The CDR3 DNA is TGTGCCAGCAGCTTACAATCGGATGAGCAGTTCTTC.

This clonotype appeared many times. The chain couples TRBV6-4 to TRBJ1-6; 8 bases line up with TRBD1. V was clipped by 6 bases and J by 10 bases; unmatched bases: 8. CDR1 is MRHNA, CDR2 SNTAGT, per germline. The CDR3 contains 14 residues. In nucleotides, the CDR3 is TGTGCCAGCAGCAGGACAGGGCGAGAGTCACCCCTCCACTTT. Protein sequence: CASSRTGRESPLHF.

By share of the sample, this clonotype is medium-sized. This chain connects TRBV5-1 to TRBJ2-7, with 9 bases lining up with TRBD1. V dropped 1 base and J dropped 0; count of bases not matched to a gene: 14. The CDR3 sequence is 19 residues long. Germline lookup yields CDR1 SGHRS and CDR2 YFSETQ. CDR3 sequence (DNA): TGCGCCAGCAGCTTGTTACTCCCCCTAGGACAGGGGAGCTCCTACGAGCAGTACGTC. The encoded protein is CASSLLLPLGQGSSYEQYV.

This clonotype was detected ten times or more. This chain joins TRBV11-2 and TRBJ2-7, with a tentative D call TRBD1 (5 bases). V lost 5 bases and J lost 7, with 9 bases in between. This CDR3 spans 11 amino acids. Germline loops: CDR1 SGHAT, CDR2 FQNNGV. Written as DNA, the CDR3 is TGTGCCAGCAGCCCACGACAGGAGCAGTACGTC. Translating it yields CASSPRQEQYV.

This clonotype was recorded at least ten times. This may arise from a read error, as a much more abundant clone is one base away. This chain joins TRBV30 and TRBJ2-3; 8 bases align to TRBD2. From germline, CDR1 is GTSNPN and CDR2 SVGIG (reference sequence). After removal of 4 bases from V and 2 bases from J, the junction contained 8 bases not matched to a gene. CDR3 size: 15 residues. The CDR3 is CAWNVGGLDTDTQYF. CDR3 bases: TGTGCCTGGAACGTAGGGGGACTAGACACAGATACGCAGTATTTT.

This clonotype came up many times. V and J are TRBV7-2 and TRBJ2-2; no firm D call. Germline CDR1 is SGHTA and CDR2 is FQGNSA. The CDR3 runs 13 residues. The ends were cut back, 2 bases at V and 2 bases at J, with 3 bases in the middle. The CDR3 DNA sequence: TGTGCCAGCAGCTTAAGAAACACCGGGGAGCTGTTTTTT. Encoded protein: CASSLRNTGELFF. The full variable domain, in which reference TRBV7-2 and TRBJ2-2 provide the parts outside the CDR3, is GAGVSQSPSNKVTEKGKDVELRCDPISGHTALYWYRQSLGQGLEFLIYFQGNSAPDKSGLPSDRFSAERTGGSVSTLTIQRTQQEDSAVYLCASSLRNTGELFFGEGSRLTVL.

In this sample, this clonotype turned up many times. V is TRBV6-1 and J is TRBJ2-2; D gene ambiguous. The length of the CDR3 is 13 residues. The V end lost 7 bases, the J end lost 1 base, and 7 bases lay between the germline ends. CDR1 and CDR2 (germline): MNHNS, SASEGT. CDR3 loop: CASKRVNTGELFF. The CDR3 coding sequence is TGTGCCAGCAAAAGGGTGAACACCGGGGAGCTGTTTTTT.

This clonotype was recorded at least ten times. The chain carries TRBV7-3 and TRBJ2-3; 8 bases agree with TRBD1. The CDR3 runs 14 residues. The germline CDR1 and CDR2 sequences are SGHTA and FQGTGA. V lost 4 bases, J lost 6 bases, and 6 bases stayed unmatched. The CDR3 region has the DNA TGTGCCAGCAGCTCCAGGACAGGGCGGGATACGCAGTATTTT. It codes for CASSSRTGRDTQYF. Together with reference TRBV7-3 and TRBJ2-3, the CDR3 gives the full variable domain: GAGVSQTPSNKVTEKGKYVELRCDPISGHTALYWYRQSLGQGPEFLIYFQGTGAADDSGLPNDRFFAVRPEGSVSTLKIQRTERGDSAVYLCASSSRTGRDTQYFGPGTRLTVL.

The sample holds many counts of this clonotype. J is TRBJ2-3 and V is TRBV6-5, with 12 bases matching TRBD2. V lost 0 bases, J lost 2 bases, and 3 bases stayed unmatched. The CDR3 length is 17 residues. The germline gives CDR1 MNHEY, CDR2 SVGAGI. This CDR3 is CASSYSGLAGTTDTQYF. In DNA, the CDR3 is TGTGCCAGCAGTTACTCGGGACTAGCGGGTACCACAGATACGCAGTATTTT.

This clonotype is categorized as medium-sized. The chain is built from TRBV19 and TRBJ1-6, with TRBD1 matching over 7 bases. The CDR3 contains 15 residues. V shed 5 bases, J shed 18 bases, and the junction held 19 bases outside the gene matches. In germline, CDR1 is LNHDA, CDR2 SQIVND (reference sequence). CDR3 loop: CASSPFAGQDPPAHF. Here the CDR3 DNA reads TGTGCCAGTAGTCCCTTCGCCGGACAGGACCCTCCCGCCCACTTT.

The chain has TRBV3-1 and TRBJ2-1; D remains ambiguous. CDR3 length: 11 amino acids. With 1 base removed from V and 13 bases from J, the gap between germline ends came to 8 bases. Germline values: CDR1 LGHDT, CDR2 YNNKEL (reference sequence). CDR3 sequence: CASSQGIIQFF. CDR3 DNA: TGTGCCAGCAGCCAAGGAATTATCCAGTTCTTC.

This clonotype was counted only a few times. This is likely an artifact of a read error, given a far larger clone one base away. The V gene is TRBV6-2 or TRBV6-3, the J gene TRBJ2-3; D unclear. The CDR3 loop spans 16 amino acids. Germline assignment: CDR1 MNHEY and CDR2 SVGEGT. The V and J ends lost 5 bases and 1 base respectively, with 16 bases between them. The CDR3 bases are TGTGCCAGCAGTGAGCCTACCTTTAAAGGCACAGATACGCAGTATTTT. It encodes CASSEPTFKGTDTQYF.

This clonotype qualifies as medium-sized. The chain joins TRBV4-3 to TRBJ2-3; a weak D match, TRBD2 (6 bases). Deletions cut 0 bases from V and 3 bases from J, with 7 bases between. The CDR3 is made up of 14 amino acids. Germline CDR1 reads LGHNA; CDR2 reads YSLEER. The CDR3 is CASSQEAGTDTQYF. The CDR3 DNA sequence: TGCGCCAGCAGCCAAGAGGCGGGAACAGATACGCAGTATTTT.

This clonotype has a handful of counts. With a much larger clone just one base away, this may be a read error. The CDR3 DNA follows: TGTGCCAGCATGAGCCAATCCTCCTACAATGAGCAGTCCTTC. It is translated as CASMSQSSYNEQSF. The chain couples TRBV14 to TRBJ2-1; D ambiguous. The CDR3 spans 14 residues. Germline V CDR1 and CDR2: SGHDN, FVKESK.

This clonotype was found once. V is TRBV29-1 and J is TRBJ2-4; 8 nucleotides align to TRBD2. This CDR3 is built from 13 residues. Looked up from germline, CDR1 is SQVTM and CDR2 is ANQGSEA. Trimming cost V 3 bases and J 5 bases; bases outside gene matches: 3. The CDR3 protein is CSVDGGAQNIQYF. The CDR3 nucleotides are TGCAGCGTTGACGGGGGGGCCCAAAACATTCAGTACTTC.

Comment on this clonotype: A far larger clone is one nucleotide away, so this likely arose from a read error. In this CDR3 the conserved last residue, phenylalanine or tryptophan, is missing, so a read error is likely. V usage is TRBV6-4 and J usage is TRBJ2-3; TRBD1 is a possible D gene (5 bases). V was clipped by 3 bases and J by 3 bases, with 16 bases between them. The CDR3 is made up of 16 amino acids. Germline V gene lookup returns CDR1 MRHNA and CDR2 SNTAGT. The CDR3 DNA reads TGTGCCAGCAGTGAATTGGTTTGGGGCGGTACAGATACGCAGTATTCT. Its protein is CASSELVWGGTDTQYS.

This clonotype qualifies as medium-sized. The chain recombines TRBV13 with TRBJ2-3; D might be TRBD1 or TRBD2, each matching 5 bases. The CDR3 contains 15 residues. The V gene lost 3 bases and the J gene lost 6 bases, with 16 bases spanning the gap. Germline lookup yields CDR1 PRHDT and CDR2 FYEKMQ (reference sequence). Here the CDR3 DNA reads TGTGCCAGCAGCTTGGGCAGGGAGTCGGTGGATACGCAGTATTTT. This encodes CASSLGRESVDTQYF.

This clonotype was detected ten times or more. The chain combines TRBV28 with TRBJ1-4; 9 bases are shared with TRBD1. V gave up 5 bases and J gave up 8 bases; unmatched junction bases: 6. Germline CDR1 MDHEN, CDR2 SYDVKM. The CDR3 sequence is 14 residues long. Here the CDR3 DNA reads TGTGCCAGCAGTCAACAGGGGGCGTGGGAAAAACTGTTTTTT. As protein: CASSQQGAWEKLFF.

This clonotype has at least ten counts. The rearrangement links TRBV10-3 to TRBJ1-1; TRBD1 agrees at 7 bases. The CDR3 consists of 14 residues. Germline CDR1 reads ENHRY; CDR2 reads SYGVKD. Losses at the gene ends were 5 bases for V and 6 bases for J; bases not matched to a gene: 9. The CDR3 bases are TGTGCCATCAGTATTGAGGGGGACAGATCTGAAGCTTTCTTT. This translates into CAISIEGDRSEAFF.